Following are 30 T cell receptor beta chains from one sample sequenced in a study of CD8+CD57+ T cells in acquired aplastic anemia. Only patients with CD8+CD57+ cell expansion on flow cytometry were chosen for sequencing. Profiling that covered TCR beta VDJ and CDR3 relied on genomic DNA as its template. In TCRdb, the reads were re-called with MiXCR into one record per CDR3 protein. The sample records 250,000 or so distinct CDR3 sequences, around 46% being singletons. What was sequenced was sorted CD4+, CD8+, or CD8+CD57+ T cells (not recorded which) from PBMCs. Source of these receptors: a human donor with aplastic anemia.

The chain combines TRBV6-1 with TRBJ1-4; 9 nucleotides agree with TRBD1. The CDR3 has 15 residues. Germline values: CDR1 MNHNS, CDR2 SASEGT. The J segment lost 7 bases and the V segment lost 8 bases, leaving 11 bases of the junction unmatched. The CDR3 sequence: CASDKQGARVEKLFF. The CDR3 DNA reads TGTGCCAGCGATAAACAGGGGGCGCGGGTTGAAAAACTGTTTTTT.

J is TRBJ2-1 and V is TRBV15; 7 bases are shared with TRBD1. Germline V gene data show CDR1 as LNHNV and CDR2 as YYDKDF (reference sequence). The CDR3 runs to 16 residues. V shed 1 base, J shed 4 bases, and the junction held 7 bases outside the gene matches. The CDR3 DNA is TGTGCCACCAGCAGAGGTAGGGGGCCTACATACAATGAGCAGTTCTTC. Its translation is CATSRGRGPTYNEQFF.

Ten or more counts support this clonotype. The chain couples TRBV7-9 to TRBJ1-4; weak D call: TRBD1 (5 bases). Germline V gene data show CDR1 as SEHNR and CDR2 as FQNEAQ (reference sequence). This CDR3 comprises 15 residues. The germline V and J ends were trimmed by 5 bases and 8 bases, with 18 bases remaining between them. The CDR3 sequence is CASSTRDSRVEKLFF. The CDR3 region has the DNA TGTGCCAGCAGCACGCGGGACTCTAGGGTAGAAAAACTGTTTTTT.

The rearrangement joins TRBV15 to TRBJ2-7, with a possible D match to TRBD2 (5 bases). CDR3 size: 13 residues. Germline CDR1 reads LNHNV; CDR2 reads YYDKDF (reference sequence). Trimming pared 0 bases from V and 2 bases from J, leaving 5 bases between. The CDR3: CATSRERAYEQYF. The CDR3 coding sequence is TGTGCCACCAGCAGAGAGAGGGCCTACGAGCAGTACTTC.

This clonotype was seen at least ten times. This rearrangement joins TRBV28 to TRBJ1-6; D possibly corresponds to TRBD1 (5 bases). V was clipped by 5 bases and J by 15 bases, with 11 bases between them. The CDR3 covers 11 residues. CDR1 is MDHEN, CDR2 SYDVKM, per germline. The CDR3 loop is CASSPGTHLHF. The CDR3 coding sequence is TGTGCCAGCAGTCCCGGGACCCACCTCCACTTT.

This clonotype showed up many times. Here the CDR3 DNA reads TGTGCCAGCAGCTTAAGGGACAGGGCGCGGGATGAGCAGTTCTTC. This gives the protein CASSLRDRARDEQFF. This chain uses TRBV7-9 with TRBJ2-1; 9 bases agree with TRBD1. Germline CDR1 and CDR2: SEHNR and FQNEAQ (reference sequence). Unmatched junction bases numbered 7, after V lost 2 bases and J lost 8 bases. CDR3 size: 15 residues.

This clonotype was seen repeatedly, ten times or more. The chain couples TRBV7-9 to TRBJ1-2; D uncertain. The CDR3 covers 14 residues. Per germline, CDR1 SEHNR and CDR2 FQNEAQ (reference sequence). Trimming cost V 5 bases and J 4 bases, with 14 bases left between them. The CDR3 is CASSPRGEGYGYTF. In DNA form, the CDR3 reads TGTGCCAGCAGCCCACGGGGAGAGGGCTATGGCTACACCTTC.

The genes are TRBV15 and TRBJ2-5; 7 bases map to TRBD1. J gave up 5 bases and V 3 bases, and 9 bases lay outside the gene matches. There are 15 residues in the CDR3. Germline CDR1 reads LNHNV; CDR2 reads YYDKDF (reference sequence). The CDR3: CATSSTGTEGETQYF. The CDR3 coding sequence is TGTGCCACCAGCAGTACCGGGACAGAAGGGGAGACCCAGTACTTC.

The V gene is TRBV20-1, the J gene TRBJ1-1; 7 nucleotides align to TRBD1. Germline assignment: CDR1 DFQATT and CDR2 SNEGSKA (reference sequence). This CDR3 is built from 14 residues. V lost 2 bases, J lost 8 bases, and 11 bases stayed unmatched. The CDR3 sequence: CSARPAQGFAEAFF. The CDR3, as DNA: TGCAGTGCTAGACCTGCACAGGGGTTCGCCGAAGCTTTCTTT.

V and J are TRBV7-6 and TRBJ2-7; 8 bases match TRBD2. J lost 4 bases, V lost 5 bases, and 7 bases had no gene match. CDR1 and CDR2 (germline): SGHVS, FNYEAQ. The CDR3 length is 14 residues. The CDR3 here is CASSAGRERYEQYF. The CDR3 DNA reads TGTGCCAGCAGCGCCGGGAGGGAGAGGTACGAGCAGTACTTC.

The chain is built from TRBV29-1 and TRBJ2-7, with 9 bases lining up with TRBD2. V lost 8 bases to trimming and J lost 4 bases; unmatched junction nucleotides: 12. This CDR3 has 14 amino acids. CDR1 and CDR2 (germline): SQVTM, ANQGSEA. The CDR3 sequence is CSPREASGVYEQYF. The CDR3 nucleotides read TGCAGCCCCAGGGAAGCTAGCGGGGTGTACGAGCAGTACTTC.

This chain links TRBV10-2 with TRBJ2-2, with TRBD1 matching 10 bases. Germline V gene sequence: CDR1 WSHSY, CDR2 SAAADI. This CDR3 has 16 residues. V lost 0 bases, J lost 6 bases, and 4 bases stayed unmatched. DNA for the CDR3: TGCGCCAGCAGTGAGTCTACCGGGACAGGGGCCGGGGAGCTGTTTTTT. It yields the protein CASSESTGTGAGELFF.

The V call is TRBV5-1, the J call TRBJ1-2; D is perhaps TRBD1 (6 bases). The CDR3 spans 14 residues. Trimming removed 4 bases at V and 7 bases at J, with 17 bases between. The V gene's germline CDR1 is SGHRS and CDR2 YFSETQ. The CDR3 spells CASSGRDTASGYTF. The DNA for the CDR3 is TGCGCCAGCAGCGGACGGGACACGGCAAGTGGCTACACCTTC.

The V and J genes are TRBV10-3 and TRBJ1-3; D is ambiguous. With 0 bases removed from V and 0 bases from J, the gap between germline ends came to 24 bases. From germline, CDR1 is ENHRY and CDR2 SYGVKD. The CDR3 is 21 amino acids. CDR3 in DNA: TGTGCCATCAGTGAGTCCGTAGCGCGTAGCTCCTACAAGAACTCTGGAAACACCATATATTTT. It codes for CAISESVARSSYKNSGNTIYF.

About this clonotype itself: One end of the junction is discordant with germline, which a read error may explain. The rearrangement uses TRBV27 and TRBJ2-7; D might be TRBD1 (6 bases). CDR1 and CDR2 (germline): MNHEY, SMNVEV (reference sequence). The CDR3 contains 13 residues. The CDR3 DNA sequence: TGTGTCAGCAGTCTCGGACAGATCTACGAGCAGTACTTC. It yields the protein CVSSLGQIYEQYF.

Concerning this clonotype itself: One junction end disagrees with the germline gene, perhaps due to a read error. This chain connects TRBV20-1 to TRBJ1-2, with no clear D. The germline gives CDR1 DFQATT, CDR2 SNEGSKA (reference sequence). This CDR3 has 12 amino acids. The CDR3 DNA sequence: TGCAGTGCTAGAGCCGTTAACTATGGCTGCACCTTC. Translating gives CSARAVNYGCTF.

The chain has TRBV7-9 and TRBJ2-3, with a possible D match to TRBD2 (7 bases). V lost 9 bases and J 6 bases, leaving 22 bases between the germline ends. Germline assignment: CDR1 SEHNR and CDR2 FQNEAQ (reference sequence). The CDR3 runs to 15 residues. In DNA form, the CDR3 reads TGTGCCAGTAGGGAGGGAGACAGGTATTTGGATACGCAGTATTTT. Protein: CASREGDRYLDTQYF.

The table lists this clonotype with a few counts. The rearrangement links TRBV29-1 to TRBJ2-7, with 7 nucleotides matching TRBD2. J lost 4 bases, V lost 6 bases, and 9 bases had no gene match. The CDR3 totals 13 residues. In germline, CDR1 is SQVTM, CDR2 ANQGSEA. The CDR3 protein is CSVGLGEGYEQYF. CDR3 nucleotide sequence: TGCAGCGTCGGTCTCGGGGAGGGTTACGAGCAGTACTTC.

Of note for this clonotype: A read error may be the cause here, since a much bigger clone is one base away. The CDR3 DNA follows: TGTGCCAGCAGCACCGAGGGGACAGCTTTCTTT. This sequence encodes CASSTEGTAFF. This chain links TRBV7-9 with TRBJ1-1, with D tentatively TRBD1 (5 bases). V gave up 5 bases and J gave up 10 bases, with 11 bases separating them. CDR1 and CDR2 from the germline V gene are SEHNR and FQNEAQ (reference sequence). CDR3 length: 11 amino acids. Full variable domain (outside the CDR3, taken from reference TRBV7-9 and TRBJ1-1): DTGVSQNPRHKITKRGQNVTFRCDPISEHNRLYWYRQTLGQGPEFLTYFQNEAQLEKSRLLSDRFSAERPKGSFSTLEIQRTEQGDSAMYLCASSTEGTAFFGQGTRLTVV.

This clonotype was detected a few times. The chain combines TRBV7-9 with TRBJ2-5; D gene ambiguous. Trimming cost V 1 base and J 9 bases, with 9 bases left between them. Per germline, CDR1 SEHNR and CDR2 FQNEAQ (reference sequence). The CDR3 has 12 amino acids. The CDR3 coding sequence is TGTGCCAGCAGCTTAGAGAACACGGCCCAGTACTTC. Its translation is CASSLENTAQYF.

The chain has TRBV7-3 and TRBJ2-2; no clear D. The germline gives CDR1 SGHTA, CDR2 FQGTGA. The CDR3 totals 12 residues. V dropped 5 bases and J dropped 6 bases, with 7 bases sitting between them. CDR3 DNA sequence: TGTGCCAGCAGCCTCCTCTCCGGGGAGCTGTTTTTT. It codes for CASSLLSGELFF.

At least ten counts were recorded for this clonotype. V is TRBV7-9 and J is TRBJ2-7; TRBD1 agrees at 7 bases. Germline assignment: CDR1 SEHNR and CDR2 FQNEAQ (reference sequence). Losses at the gene ends were 6 bases for V and 5 bases for J; bases not matched to a gene: 4. The CDR3 contains 12 residues. Here the CDR3 DNA reads TGTGCCAGCAGTCGTGACAGGGACGAGCAGTACTTC. Translated, it gives CASSRDRDEQYF. The variable domain in full, completed from reference TRBV7-9 and TRBJ2-7, reads DTGVSQNPRHKITKRGQNVTFRCDPISEHNRLYWYRQTLGQGPEFLTYFQNEAQLEKSRLLSDRFSAERPKGSFSTLEIQRTEQGDSAMYLCASSRDRDEQYFGPGTRLTVT.

This sequence joins TRBV20-1 and TRBJ2-7; no reliable D call. The CDR3 contains 12 residues. V lost 0 bases, J lost 3 bases, and 6 bases lay in between. Germline V gene lookup returns CDR1 DFQATT and CDR2 SNEGSKA (reference sequence). CDR3 DNA sequence: TGCAGTGCTAGAGATTCCGTCTACGAGCAGTACTTC. The encoded protein is CSARDSVYEQYF.

Here the CDR3 DNA reads TGCAGTGCGGAGCCGCGACTCGCTGAAGCTTTCTTT. This sequence encodes CSAEPRLAEAFF. The rearrangement uses TRBV20-1 and TRBJ1-1; no firm D call. Looked up from germline, CDR1 is DFQATT and CDR2 is SNEGSKA (reference sequence). Between the trimmed V and J ends, which lost 6 bases and 6 bases, there was a span of 14 bases. CDR3 length: 12 residues.

This clonotype was counted a few times. The genes are TRBV4-3 and TRBJ1-5; perhaps TRBD1 as D (5 bases). Trimming stripped 1 base from V and 6 bases from J, with 10 bases between. The V gene's germline CDR1 is LGHNA and CDR2 YSLEER. The CDR3 is 14 residues long. The DNA of the CDR3 is TGCGCCAGCAGCCAAGTCCAGGGAACTCAGCCCCAGCATTTT. Translating gives CASSQVQGTQPQHF.

Ten or more counts support this clonotype. The rearrangement uses TRBV7-8 and TRBJ2-7; 8 nucleotides align to TRBD1. Trimming at V came to 5 bases and at J to 4 bases, leaving 10 bases not matched to a gene. Germline values: CDR1 SGHVS, CDR2 FQNEAQ. The CDR3 runs 15 residues. CDR3 nucleotides: TGTGCCAGCAGCGCGACGCGGACAGGGCGGTACGAGCAGTACTTC. The encoded protein is CASSATRTGRYEQYF.

The genes are TRBV7-3 and TRBJ2-3, with a tentative D call TRBD1 (5 bases). The CDR3 contains 14 residues. The V end lost 4 bases, the J end lost 6 bases, and 14 bases lay between the germline ends. CDR1 and CDR2 from the germline V gene are SGHTA and FQGTGA. DNA of the CDR3: TGTGCCAGCAGCTGGGGCAGGGTCGGCGATACGCAGTATTTT. The encoded protein is CASSWGRVGDTQYF.

Ten or more counts support this clonotype. J is TRBJ2-1 and V is TRBV11-2; TRBD2 agrees at 8 bases. CDR3 size: 15 residues. Looked up from germline, CDR1 is SGHAT and CDR2 is FQNNGV. Trimming at V came to 5 bases and at J to 8 bases, leaving 11 bases not matched to a gene. The CDR3 sequence is CASSAGGSRSHEQFF. CDR3 DNA: TGTGCCAGCAGCGCGGGGGGTAGTCGATCCCATGAGCAGTTCTTC.

This clonotype was observed a handful of times. The J gene is TRBJ2-7, the V gene TRBV9; D is ambiguous. This CDR3 spans 14 amino acids. CDR1 and CDR2 from the germline V gene are SGDLS and YYNGEE. The V end lost 0 bases, the J end lost 1 base, and 8 bases lay between the germline ends. CDR3 in amino acids: CASSVADGSYEQYF. The CDR3 DNA is TGTGCCAGCAGCGTAGCGGACGGGTCCTACGAGCAGTACTTC.

This clonotype was detected many times. This rearrangement joins TRBV5-1 to TRBJ2-2; 8 bases agree with TRBD2. The V segment lost 5 bases and the J segment 1 base; nucleotides outside the gene matches: 4. The CDR3 length is 15 residues. Per the germline V gene, CDR1 is SGHRS and CDR2 is YFSETQ. In DNA, the CDR3 is TGCGCCAGCAGACGGGGACTAGAGAACACCGGGGAGCTGTTTTTT. Residues: CASRRGLENTGELFF. The full variable domain, with the rest looked up from reference TRBV5-1 and TRBJ2-2, is KAGVTQTPRYLIKTRGQQVTLSCSPISGHRSVSWYQQTPGQGLQFLFEYFSETQRNKGNFPGRFSGRQFSNSRSEMNVSTLELGDSALYLCASRRGLENTGELFFGEGSRLTVL.